This entry is about one T cell receptor beta chain. Its antigen is not known. TCRdb's copy holds only in-frame clones and misses some; the assay was immunoSEQ multiplex PCR. The table records around 2.5 million clones, over 85% of them present only once. The data belong to a study of shared clonotypes between healthy human individuals. The healthy adult donors were HIV-negative and reported no recent acute infections or vaccinations. V trimming: 4 bases; J trimming: 8 bases; junction bases outside the gene matches: 9. CDR3 length equals 15 residues. Germline-derived CDR1 and CDR2 are SGHNT and YYREEE (reference sequence). Study-level findings and limits: Sampling covered nothing but blood. Tissue TCR repertoires likely differ from those found in blood.

The TCR was taken from a man in his late teens or twenties in good health. Some clones in this sample may be carry-over from other donors' samples. Sequencing was performed on naive CD4+ T cells from PBMCs. Subset here: CD45RA+ positively selected. The genes are TRBV5-4 and TRBJ1-4; TRBD1 agrees at 9 bases. This CDR3 is CASSSRTGASEKLFF. As DNA, the CDR3 is TGTGCCAGCAGCAGCCGGACAGGGGCTAGCGAAAAACTGTTTTTT.